A single sample is the source of the 28 T cell receptor beta chains below, sequenced in a study of OX40 agonist ivuxolimab in advanced cancers. Sequencing was performed with immunoSEQ multiplex PCR; in TCRdb, only in-frame clones are kept and a portion is missing. The sample has about 83,000 clones; around 84% are singletons. The material was CD4+ or CD8+ T cells sorted from blood, obtained in a trial of the OX40 agonist ivuxolimab. These TCRs come from an adult with an advanced solid tumor such as melanoma, head and neck, liver or kidney cancer.

The V gene is TRBV5-1, the J gene TRBJ1-1, with a possible D match to TRBD1 (5 bases). Per the germline V gene, CDR1 is SGHRS and CDR2 is YFSETQ. V was pared by 0 bases and J by 4 bases, with 13 bases between. The CDR3 covers 15 residues. The CDR3, as DNA: TGCGCCAGCAGCTTGGCGCAGGGCTTAAGCACTGAAGCTTTCTTT. This translates into CASSLAQGLSTEAFF.

Remarks on this clone: Other DNA sequences from this sample encode an identical CDR3 as well. The chain joins TRBV5-1 to TRBJ2-5; 11 bases map to TRBD2. Germline V gives CDR1 SGHRS, CDR2 YFSETQ. This CDR3 has 16 amino acids. J lost 2 bases, V lost 0 bases, and 3 bases had no gene match. As DNA, the CDR3 is TGCGCCAGCAGCTTGGCTCCTAGCGGGGGGCAAGAGACCCAGTACTTC. This gives the protein CASSLAPSGGQETQYF.

This clone occurred a few times. The chain couples TRBV21-1 to TRBJ1-5. TRBV21-1 is tagged as a pseudogene. This CDR3 spans 14 amino acids. CDR3 sequence reads: CASSNRGGDQPQHF. The DNA for the CDR3 is TGTGCCAGCAGCAACAGGGGAGGGGATCAGCCCCAGCATTTT.

V is TRBV21-1 and J is TRBJ2-7. TRBV21-1 is shown as a pseudogene. This CDR3 is 16 amino acids long. CDR3 sequence (DNA): TGTGCCAGCAGCAAAGTCGGGCCGGGACGTAAACTCGAGCAGTACTTC. It translates to CASSKVGPGRKLEQYF.

The rearrangement uses TRBV7-3 and TRBJ1-6; D is uncertain. V lost 5 bases, J lost 5 bases, and 10 bases lay in between. The germline V gene has CDR1 SGHTA and CDR2 FQGTGA. The CDR3 is 14 residues long. The CDR3 DNA sequence: TGTGCCAGCAGCCCAGCCGGCCATAATTCACCCCTCCACTTT. As protein: CASSPAGHNSPLHF.

The chain combines TRBV6-1 with TRBJ2-5; TRBD2 might be the D (6 bases). Per the germline V gene, CDR1 is MNHNS and CDR2 is SASEGT. This CDR3 spans 15 amino acids. V was trimmed by 8 bases and J by 1 base, leaving 17 bases between them. DNA for the CDR3: TGTGCCAGCGGAAGGCGGGGAATAGCCCAAGAGACCCAGTACTTC. This codes for CASGRRGIAQETQYF.

This chain joins TRBV29-1 and TRBJ2-7; no definite D call. Germline values: CDR1 SQVTM, CDR2 ANQGSEA. The CDR3 length is 12 residues. V lost 1 base, J lost 4 bases, and 8 bases lay in between. The CDR3 DNA follows: TGCAGCGTTGAAGTAGAAGGTTACGAGCAGTACTTC. This codes for CSVEVEGYEQYF.

This clone was detected a few times. The genes are TRBV5-7 and TRBJ1-4; D call uncertain. TRBV5-7 is designated an ORF whose function remains uncertain. The V gene lost 4 bases and the J gene lost 0 bases, with 16 bases spanning the gap. This CDR3 is built from 17 residues. CDR3 region: CASSPDTCPTTNEKLFF. The CDR3 DNA is TGTGCCAGCAGCCCAGACACATGCCCAACAACTAATGAAAAACTGTTTTTT.

This chain joins TRBV9 and TRBJ2-3, with TRBD1 matching over 7 bases. CDR3 length equals 16 residues. V lost 1 base to trimming and J lost 4 bases; unmatched junction nucleotides: 9. Germline values: CDR1 SGDLS, CDR2 YYNGEE. Here the CDR3 reads CASSVIGDSGADTQYF. The DNA of the CDR3 is TGTGCCAGCAGCGTAATCGGGGACAGTGGAGCAGATACGCAGTATTTT.

V usage is TRBV5-1 and J usage is TRBJ2-1; 8 bases agree with TRBD1. Trimming took 0 bases from V and 4 from J; bases not matched to a gene: 3. The CDR3 runs 15 residues. Looked up from germline, CDR1 is SGHRS and CDR2 is YFSETQ. The CDR3 DNA sequence: TGCGCCAGCAGCTTGGGCACAGGGGGGTACAATGAGCAGTTCTTC. As protein: CASSLGTGGYNEQFF.

The chain recombines TRBV25-1 with TRBJ1-2; D gene ambiguous. The CDR3 sequence is 13 residues long. The V end lost 1 base, the J end lost 8 bases, and 11 bases lay between the germline ends. CDR1 MGHDK and CDR2 SYGVNS come from the germline V gene. Here the CDR3 DNA reads TGTGCCAGCAGTGAATTCCCCCTCTACGGCTACACCTTC. Protein product: CASSEFPLYGYTF.

The count of this clone is one. This chain uses TRBV6-1 with TRBJ2-2; D is perhaps TRBD1 (7 bases). Trimming shortened V by 4 bases and J by 1 base, and 13 bases separated the two germline ends. Germline-derived CDR1 and CDR2 are MNHNS and SASEGT. The CDR3 sequence is 16 residues long. Here the CDR3 DNA reads TGTGCCAGCAGTGTGCGGGGACAGTTGAACACCGGGGAGCTGTTTTTT. Its translation: CASSVRGQLNTGELFF.

V usage is TRBV20-1 and J usage is TRBJ2-5, with no clear D. This CDR3 spans 11 amino acids. The V end was cut by 6 bases, the J end by 5 bases, with 10 bases between. Looked up from germline, CDR1 is DFQATT and CDR2 is SNEGSKA (reference sequence). In DNA form, the CDR3 reads TGCAGTGCGTTCCTCAGGGAGACCCAGTACTTC. Protein: CSAFLRETQYF.

CDR3 nucleotide sequence: TGTGCCAGCAGCTTAGTTAGTAAGGGTAATGAGCAGTTCTTC. Translating it yields CASSLVSKGNEQFF. The chain recombines TRBV7-2 with TRBJ2-1; D unresolved. This CDR3 contains 14 residues. Trimming took off 1 base at V and 7 bases at J, with 11 bases between the two ends. Germline values: CDR1 SGHTA, CDR2 FQGNSA.

The chain has TRBV15 and TRBJ2-4; D not resolved. The germline gives CDR1 LNHNV, CDR2 YYDKDF (reference sequence). This CDR3 contains 13 residues. Trimming cost V 0 bases and J 7 bases, with 7 bases left between them. This chain's CDR3 is CATSRDLLNIQYF. Written as DNA, the CDR3 is TGTGCCACCAGCAGAGATTTGTTGAACATTCAGTACTTC. Supplemented by reference TRBV15 and TRBJ2-4, the full variable domain reads DAMVIQNPRYQVTQFGKPVTLSCSQTLNHNVMYWYQQKSSQAPKLLFHYYDKDFNNEADTPDNFQSRRPNTSFCFLDIRSPGLGDTAMYLCATSRDLLNIQYFGAGTRLSVL.

This chain joins TRBV4-1 and TRBJ2-6; D gene ambiguous. The CDR3 runs to 15 residues. Per the germline V gene, CDR1 is MGHRA and CDR2 is YSYEKL. Trimming took 2 bases from V and 0 from J, leaving 5 bases between them. CDR3 nucleotides: TGCGCCAGCAGCCAAAGGTCCTCTGGGGCCAACGTCCTGACTTTC. Translation gives CASSQRSSGANVLTF.

The CDR3 protein is CASSFGSSGGFQETQYF. CDR3 nucleotide sequence: TGTGCCAGCAGCTTCGGGTCTAGCGGGGGTTTCCAAGAGACCCAGTACTTC. The rearrangement links TRBV7-3 to TRBJ2-5; 10 nucleotides match TRBD2. Germline-derived CDR1 and CDR2 are SGHTA and FQGTGA. J was trimmed by 1 base and V by 3 bases; bases with no gene match: 8. This CDR3 spans 17 amino acids.

This sequence joins TRBV5-4 and TRBJ2-3, with a weak D call TRBD2 (6 bases). The ends were cut back, 3 bases at V and 5 bases at J, with 13 bases in the middle. Germline V gene sequence: CDR1 SGHNT, CDR2 YYREEE (reference sequence). The CDR3 loop spans 14 amino acids. CDR3 sequence reads: CASSSSGGEDTQYF. CDR3 in DNA: TGTGCCAGCAGCTCCTCGGGCGGGGAAGATACGCAGTATTTT.

The rearrangement uses TRBV7-2 and TRBJ2-7; 7 nucleotides agree with TRBD1. Trimming at V came to 4 bases and at J to 7 bases, leaving 7 bases not matched to a gene. The CDR3 has 13 amino acids. Germline CDR1 is SGHTA and CDR2 is FQGNSA. Written as DNA, the CDR3 is TGTGCCAGCAGCTCTCACAGGGGACGTGAGCAGTACTTC. Translated, it gives CASSSHRGREQYF.

The chain links TRBV6-6 to TRBJ2-7, with D uncertain. The V gene lost 7 bases and the J gene lost 3 bases, with 13 bases spanning the gap. CDR3 length: 13 residues. CDR1 is MNHNY, CDR2 SVGAGI, per germline (reference sequence). CDR3 sequence (DNA): TGTGCCAGCATCCCGGGCCTTGGCTACGAGCAGTACTTC. Translation: CASIPGLGYEQYF.

This clone was recorded once. The chain has TRBV25-1 and TRBJ2-1, with D maybe TRBD1 (5 bases). Trimming removed 3 bases from V and 8 bases from J, with 11 bases in between. Germline V gene lookup returns CDR1 MGHDK and CDR2 SYGVNS. CDR3 length: 13 amino acids. CDR3 DNA sequence: TGTGCCAGCAGTGACAGGGTTTGGGATGAGCAGTTCTTC. This sequence encodes CASSDRVWDEQFF.

V gene TRBV11-3 combines with J gene TRBJ1-6, with D hard to call. Trimming cost V 8 bases and J 14 bases, with 10 bases left between them. Germline CDR1 reads SGHNT; CDR2 reads YENEEA. The CDR3 extends over 10 amino acids. CDR3: CASGGEALHF. The CDR3 nucleotides are TGTGCCAGCGGTGGGGAGGCCCTCCACTTT.

The chain carries TRBV9 and TRBJ1-2; possibly TRBD1 for D (5 bases). The V gene lost 4 bases and the J gene lost 8 bases, with 18 bases spanning the gap. This CDR3 is built from 14 residues. Per germline, CDR1 SGDLS and CDR2 YYNGEE. The CDR3 here is CASSTGGGQEGYTF. The CDR3 coding sequence is TGTGCCAGCAGCACCGGGGGAGGGCAGGAGGGCTACACCTTC.

The rearrangement joins TRBV18 to TRBJ1-4; 8 bases are a match to TRBD1. CDR1 is KGHSH and CDR2 is LQKENI in the germline V gene. V dropped 6 bases and J dropped 7; count of bases not matched to a gene: 13. The CDR3 extends over 16 amino acids. The CDR3 coding sequence is TGTGCCAGCTCCCCCCCGACAGGGGTTGCAGGTGAAAAACTGTTTTTT. This codes for CASSPPTGVAGEKLFF. Full variable domain (missing parts from reference TRBV18 and TRBJ1-4): NAGVMQNPRHLVRRRGQEARLRCSPMKGHSHVYWYRQLPEEGLKFMVYLQKENIIDESGMPKERFSAEFPKEGPSILRIQQVVRGDSAAYFCASSPPTGVAGEKLFFGSGTQLSVL.

The chain combines TRBV7-3 with TRBJ2-7, with 8 bases fitting TRBD2. CDR3 length: 15 amino acids. Germline CDR1 and CDR2: SGHTA and FQGTGA. The ends lost 7 bases at V and 7 bases at J; junction bases unmatched: 15. CDR3 nucleotide sequence: TGTGCCAGCAAAGAGATAGCGGGGCCCATAGGGGAGCAGTACTTC. It is translated as CASKEIAGPIGEQYF.

The chain couples TRBV11-2 to TRBJ1-1; 7 bases line up with TRBD1. Germline lookup yields CDR1 SGHAT and CDR2 FQNNGV. Trimming at V came to 5 bases and at J to 10 bases, leaving 13 bases not matched to a gene. This CDR3 contains 14 residues. In nucleotides, the CDR3 is TGTGCCAGCAGCGTACAGGGGTTCTTGTTGGGAGCTTTCTTT. It translates to CASSVQGFLLGAFF.

CDR3 coding DNA: TGTGCCAGCAGCGTAGACGGCAGCGAGGGGAGCACTGAAGCTTTCTTT. Protein sequence: CASSVDGSEGSTEAFF. The V call is TRBV9, the J call TRBJ1-1, with D perhaps matching TRBD1 (5 bases). CDR1 SGDLS and CDR2 YYNGEE come from the germline V gene. The CDR3 sequence is 16 residues long. V was pared by 0 bases and J by 4 bases, with 16 bases between. Full variable domain (outside the CDR3, taken from reference TRBV9 and TRBJ1-1): DSGVTQTPKHLITATGQRVTLRCSPRSGDLSVYWYQQSLDQGLQFLIQYYNGEERAKGNILERFSAQQFPDLHSELNLSSLELGDSALYFCASSVDGSEGSTEAFFGQGTRLTVV.

The J gene is TRBJ1-5, the V gene TRBV18; D unresolved. The CDR3 has 17 residues. Germline CDR1 KGHSH, CDR2 LQKENI. V lost 3 bases, J lost 2 bases, and 17 bases lay in between. CDR3 amino acids: CASSPGPASSGNQPQHF. The CDR3 nucleotides are TGTGCCAGCTCACCTGGCCCGGCGAGCTCAGGCAATCAGCCCCAGCATTTT.